The 2 T cell receptor beta chains given below trace back to one sample, sequenced in a study of blood T cell repertoires in COVID-19. Measured with immunoSEQ multiplex PCR; TCRdb has only the in-frame clones, and not every one. The data show roughly 220,000 clones, less than 90% seen once. The sample consisted of peripheral blood. The receptors here all came from a young man with active or convalescent COVID-19.

This clone was seen only a few times. The rearrangement joins TRBV18 to TRBJ2-5; possible D gene TRBD1, 6 bases. Germline CDR1 is KGHSH and CDR2 is LQKENI. This CDR3 region has 14 residues. Trimming pared 3 bases from V and 5 bases from J, leaving 13 bases between. The DNA for the CDR3 is TGTGCCAGCTCACCCGCAGGGGCCCCGGAGACCCAGTACTTC. As protein: CASSPAGAPETQYF.

In its sample, this clone was seen a few times. This chain links TRBV28 with TRBJ1-2; 11 nucleotides line up with TRBD1. The V gene's germline CDR1 is MDHEN and CDR2 SYDVKM. J was trimmed by 3 bases and V by 7 bases; bases with no gene match: 10. The CDR3 spans 16 residues. The CDR3 protein is CASNPEGTGGDYGYTF. The DNA of the CDR3 is TGTGCCAGCAACCCAGAGGGGACAGGGGGTGACTATGGCTACACCTTC.